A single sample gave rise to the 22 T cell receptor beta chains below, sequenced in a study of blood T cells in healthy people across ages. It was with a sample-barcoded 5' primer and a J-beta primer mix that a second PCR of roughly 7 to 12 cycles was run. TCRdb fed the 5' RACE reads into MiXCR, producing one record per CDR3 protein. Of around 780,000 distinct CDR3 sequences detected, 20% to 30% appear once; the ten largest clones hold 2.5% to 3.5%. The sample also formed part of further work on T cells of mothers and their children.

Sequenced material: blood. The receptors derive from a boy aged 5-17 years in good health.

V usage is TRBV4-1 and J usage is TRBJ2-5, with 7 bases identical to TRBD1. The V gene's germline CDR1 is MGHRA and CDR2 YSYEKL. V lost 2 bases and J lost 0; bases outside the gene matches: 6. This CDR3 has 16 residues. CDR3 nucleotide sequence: TGCGCCAGCAGCCAAACCAGACAGGGAGACCAAGAGACCCAGTACTTC. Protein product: CASSQTRQGDQETQYF.

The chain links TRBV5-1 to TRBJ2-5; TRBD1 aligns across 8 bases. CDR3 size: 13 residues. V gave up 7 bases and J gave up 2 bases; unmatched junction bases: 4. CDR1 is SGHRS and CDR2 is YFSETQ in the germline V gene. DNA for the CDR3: TGCGCCAGCGGAAACAGGGGGCAAGAGACCCAGTACTTC. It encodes CASGNRGQETQYF.

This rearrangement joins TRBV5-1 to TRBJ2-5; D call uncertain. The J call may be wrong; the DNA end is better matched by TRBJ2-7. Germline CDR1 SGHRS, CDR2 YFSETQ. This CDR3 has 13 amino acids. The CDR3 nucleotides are TGCGCCAGCAGCCCTGAGGCTTATTACGAGCAGTACTTC. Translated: CASSPEAYYEQYF.

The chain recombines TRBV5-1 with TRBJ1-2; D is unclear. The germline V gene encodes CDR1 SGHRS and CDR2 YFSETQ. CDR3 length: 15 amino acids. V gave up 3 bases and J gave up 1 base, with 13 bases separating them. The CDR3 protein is CASSSGPSSNYGYTF. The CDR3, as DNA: TGCGCCAGCAGCTCCGGCCCCTCCAGTAACTATGGCTACACCTTC.

In DNA form, the CDR3 reads TGTGCCAGCAGCCCGCCCGGGACAGGGTATCGTCCAGAGACCCAGTACTTC. As protein: CASSPPGTGYRPETQYF. This chain connects TRBV27 to TRBJ2-5; TRBD1 aligns across 9 bases. Unmatched junction bases numbered 15, after V lost 6 bases and J lost 4 bases. The CDR3 is made up of 17 amino acids. CDR1 is MNHEY and CDR2 is SMNVEV in the germline V gene (reference sequence).

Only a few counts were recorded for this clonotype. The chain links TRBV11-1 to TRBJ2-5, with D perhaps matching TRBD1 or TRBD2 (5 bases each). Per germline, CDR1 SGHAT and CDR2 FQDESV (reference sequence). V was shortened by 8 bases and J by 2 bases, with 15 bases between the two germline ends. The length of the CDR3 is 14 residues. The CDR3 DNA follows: TGTGCCAGCGGGACCGGGCCCTATCAAGAGACCCAGTACTTC. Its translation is CASGTGPYQETQYF.

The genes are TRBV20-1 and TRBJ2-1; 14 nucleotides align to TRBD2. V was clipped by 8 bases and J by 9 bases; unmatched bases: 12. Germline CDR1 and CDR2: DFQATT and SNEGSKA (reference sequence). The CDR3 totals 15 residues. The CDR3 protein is CSSNTGTSGGSEQFF. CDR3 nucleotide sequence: TGCAGTTCCAACACCGGGACTAGCGGGGGTTCTGAGCAGTTCTTC.

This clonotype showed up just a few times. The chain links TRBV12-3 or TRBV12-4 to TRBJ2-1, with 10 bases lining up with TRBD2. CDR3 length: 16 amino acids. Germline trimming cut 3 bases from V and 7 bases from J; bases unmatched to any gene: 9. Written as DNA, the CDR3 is TGTGCCAGCAGTTTTGGGCAAGCGGGGGGGCCTAATGAGCAGTTCTTC. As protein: CASSFGQAGGPNEQFF.

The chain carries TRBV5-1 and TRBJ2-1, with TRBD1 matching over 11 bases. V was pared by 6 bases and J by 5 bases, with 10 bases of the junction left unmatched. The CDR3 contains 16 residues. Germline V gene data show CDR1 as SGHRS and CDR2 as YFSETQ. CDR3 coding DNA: TGCGCCAGCACACCGGGACAGGGGGGGCTTCACAATGAGCAGTTCTTC. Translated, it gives CASTPGQGGLHNEQFF.

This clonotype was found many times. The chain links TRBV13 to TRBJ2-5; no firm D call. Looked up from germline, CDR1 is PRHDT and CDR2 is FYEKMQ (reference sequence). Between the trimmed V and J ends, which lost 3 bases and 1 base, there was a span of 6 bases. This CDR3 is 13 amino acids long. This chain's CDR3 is CASSFFSQETQYF. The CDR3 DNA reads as TGTGCCAGCAGCTTCTTCTCCCAAGAGACCCAGTACTTC.

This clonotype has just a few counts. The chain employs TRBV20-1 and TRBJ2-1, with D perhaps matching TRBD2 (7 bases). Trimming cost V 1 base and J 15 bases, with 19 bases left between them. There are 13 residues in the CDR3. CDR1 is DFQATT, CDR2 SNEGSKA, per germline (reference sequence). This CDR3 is CSARVPGGPQLFF. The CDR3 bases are TGCAGTGCTAGAGTCCCCGGGGGGCCCCAATTGTTCTTC.

This CDR3 is CSVEEAPWTDTQYF. In DNA, the CDR3 is TGCAGCGTTGAAGAGGCCCCCTGGACAGATACGCAGTATTTT. The genes are TRBV29-1 and TRBJ2-3; D call uncertain. Germline loops: CDR1 SQVTM, CDR2 ANQGSEA. Between the trimmed V and J ends, which lost 0 bases and 3 bases, there was a span of 10 bases. This CDR3 is built from 14 residues.

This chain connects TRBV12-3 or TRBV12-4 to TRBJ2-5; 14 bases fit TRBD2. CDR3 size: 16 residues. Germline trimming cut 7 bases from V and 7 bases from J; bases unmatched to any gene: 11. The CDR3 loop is CASTPGTSGGPGTQYF. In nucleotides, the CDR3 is TGTGCCAGCACCCCCGGGACTAGCGGGGGACCCGGGACCCAGTACTTC.

CDR3 nucleotides: TGTGCCAGCAGAAAGGGGGGGGGCCGGGATACGCAGTATTTT. As protein: CASRKGGGRDTQYF. The chain combines TRBV12-3 or TRBV12-4 with TRBJ2-3, with D tentatively TRBD2 (7 bases). This CDR3 has 14 residues. V was shortened by 6 bases and J by 6 bases, with 16 bases between the two germline ends.

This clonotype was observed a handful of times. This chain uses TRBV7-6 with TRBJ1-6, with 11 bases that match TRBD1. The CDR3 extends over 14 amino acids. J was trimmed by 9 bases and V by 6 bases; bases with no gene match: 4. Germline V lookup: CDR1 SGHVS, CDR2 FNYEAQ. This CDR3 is CASRLGTGGSPLHF. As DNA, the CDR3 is TGTGCCAGCAGGCTTGGGACAGGGGGTTCACCCCTCCACTTT.

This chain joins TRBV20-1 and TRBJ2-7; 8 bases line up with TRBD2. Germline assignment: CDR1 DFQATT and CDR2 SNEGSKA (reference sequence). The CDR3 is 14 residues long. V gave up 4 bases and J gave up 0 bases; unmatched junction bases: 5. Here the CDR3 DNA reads TGCAGTGCTAATTCAGCGGGGGACTCCTACGAGCAGTACTTC. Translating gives CSANSAGDSYEQYF.

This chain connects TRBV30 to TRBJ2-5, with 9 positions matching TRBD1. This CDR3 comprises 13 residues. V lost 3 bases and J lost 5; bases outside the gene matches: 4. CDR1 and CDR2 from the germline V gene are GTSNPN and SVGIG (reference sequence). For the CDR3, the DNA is TGTGCCTGGAGGGAACAGGGGGCCGAGACCCAGTACTTC. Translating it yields CAWREQGAETQYF.

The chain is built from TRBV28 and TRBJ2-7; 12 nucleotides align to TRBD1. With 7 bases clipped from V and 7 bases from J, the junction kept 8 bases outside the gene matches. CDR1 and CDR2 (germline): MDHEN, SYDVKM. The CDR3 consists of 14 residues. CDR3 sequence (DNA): TGTGCCAGCATTTCGGGACAGGGGGCTCGTGAGCAGTACTTC. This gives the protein CASISGQGAREQYF.

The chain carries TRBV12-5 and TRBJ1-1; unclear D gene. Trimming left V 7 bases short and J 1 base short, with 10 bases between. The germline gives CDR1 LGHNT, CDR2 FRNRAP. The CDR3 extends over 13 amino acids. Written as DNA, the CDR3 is TGTGCTAGTGAATGGGATTCGAACACTGAAGCTTTCTTT. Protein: CASEWDSNTEAFF. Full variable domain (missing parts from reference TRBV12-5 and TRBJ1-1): DARVTQTPRHKVTEMGQEVTMRCQPILGHNTVFWYRQTMMQGLELLAYFRNRAPLDDSGMPKDRFSAEMPDATLATLKIQPSEPRDSAVYFCASEWDSNTEAFFGQGTRLTVV.

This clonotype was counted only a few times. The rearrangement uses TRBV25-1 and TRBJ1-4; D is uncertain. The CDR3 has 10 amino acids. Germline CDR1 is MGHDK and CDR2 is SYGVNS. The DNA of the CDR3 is TGTGGGGCCGAAGGGGAAAAACTGTTTTTT. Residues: CGAEGEKLFF.

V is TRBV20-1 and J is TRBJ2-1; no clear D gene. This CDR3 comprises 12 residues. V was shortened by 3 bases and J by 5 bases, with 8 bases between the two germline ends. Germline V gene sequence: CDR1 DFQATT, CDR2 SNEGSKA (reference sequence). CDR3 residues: CSARGIDNEQFF. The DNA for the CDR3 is TGCAGTGCTAGGGGGATAGACAATGAGCAGTTCTTC.

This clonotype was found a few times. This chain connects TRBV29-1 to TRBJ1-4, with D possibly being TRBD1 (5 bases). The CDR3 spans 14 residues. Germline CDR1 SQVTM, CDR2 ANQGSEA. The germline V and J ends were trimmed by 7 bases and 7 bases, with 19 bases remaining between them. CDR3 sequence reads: CSALTGDEVEKLFF. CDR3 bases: TGCAGCGCCCTGACTGGGGACGAGGTTGAAAAACTGTTTTTT.